This entry describes one TCR beta chain. The sample originates from a study of blood T cell repertoires in COVID-19. Repertoires were generated with immunoSEQ multiplex PCR, while TCRdb's copy carries only in-frame clones and drops some. The sample has 150,000 to 200,000 clones; approximately 87% are singletons. Losses at the gene ends were 1 base for V and 2 bases for J; bases not matched to a gene: 9. The CDR3 consists of 18 residues. Germline values: CDR1 SGHVS, CDR2 FQNEAQ. This chain links TRBV7-8 with TRBJ2-1; 9 bases agree with TRBD2. Input material: peripheral blood. The clonotype comes from a woman between 65 and 79 years old with acute or convalescent COVID-19. The CDR3 is CASSLGGRAGGAYNEQFF. CDR3 coding DNA: TGTGCCAGCAGCTTAGGGGGCCGAGCGGGGGGCGCCTACAATGAGCAGTTCTTC.